The rows below give T cell receptor beta chains drawn from one sample of a study of Tregs in tolerant kidney transplant recipients. TCRdb's table, derived via immunoSEQ multiplex PCR, lists solely in-frame clones and lacks some. The sample includes roughly 17,000 clones, roughly 82% seen only once; the top ten take about 2.6%. Sequencing input: Tregs from blood. Receptors originate from a human donor in good health. CDR3s leave out the opening cysteine and the closing phenylalanine or tryptophan.

TRBV21-1	TRBJ2-2	ASCLRDRHTGELF
TRBV7-8	TRBJ2-7	ASSRSGRGSYEQY
TRBV5-5	TRBJ2-1	ASSPQLAGGLYEQF
TRBV7-8	TRBJ2-5	ASSFPNQETQY
TRBV6-1	TRBJ1-1	ASSEAGTGTTEAF
TRBV7-3	TRBJ2-1	ASSPLRNPGGHHNEQF
TRBV5-4	TRBJ1-5	ASSNLDRDNQPQH
TRBV7-9	TRBJ1-5	ASSPGGGQDQPQH
TRBV19	TRBJ1-4	ASSIKRGREKLF
TRBV5-1	TRBJ1-2	ASSLGWQTSSYGYT
TRBV11-2	TRBJ2-7	ASSIGLAGVSSYEQY
TRBV7-2	TRBJ1-6	ASSLGSGTGSPLH
TRBV11-3	TRBJ1-4	ASSFGTGVNEKLF
TRBV30	TRBJ1-1	AWSLGGNTEAF
TRBV19	TRBJ1-2	ASSGQGSGYT
TRBV7-9	TRBJ2-5	ASSLRGLGETQY
TRBV4-1	TRBJ2-5	ASSQEGRTYGETQY
TRBV10-3	TRBJ2-5	AISGQGKQETQY
TRBV7-2	TRBJ1-1	ASSSQDARRTEAF
TRBV29-1	TRBJ2-1	SVDSPSLAGAVSYNEQF
TRBV5-1	TRBJ2-1	ASSLGLAAGGYNEQF
TRBV7-9	TRBJ2-2	ASNLLQGFEAGELF
TRBV30	TRBJ1-2	AWRRGGYT
TRBV7-2	TRBJ2-6	ASSRRSGGPGGGANVLT
TRBV9	TRBJ2-2	ASSGGQGVPGELF
TRBV18	TRBJ1-4	ASSSRGAPNEKLF
TRBV15	TRBJ2-7	ATSREATYEQY
TRBV11-3	TRBJ2-2	ASEPAGGELF
TRBV6-5	TRBJ1-1	ASRIRGLNTEAF
TRBV7-2	TRBJ2-3	ASSSRGRRLAPTDTQY
TRBV7-9	TRBJ1-2	ASSYGDRNYGYT
TRBV2	TRBJ1-6	ASSEGGQGYSPLH
TRBV2	TRBJ2-3	ASRQSDTQY
TRBV9	TRBJ1-1	ASSKPGGNTEAF
TRBV18	TRBJ2-1	ASSVDSIFEQF
TRBV7-2	TRBJ2-7	ASSLDRGNEQY
TRBV10-2	TRBJ2-5	ASRLGPQETQY
TRBV4-2	TRBJ1-2	ASSRKGSAYGYT
TRBV30	TRBJ1-2	AWSPGTGANYGYT
TRBV5-1	TRBJ2-5	ASSFGARDRTETQY
TRBV4-3	TRBJ1-5	ASSQAAGEQPQH
TRBV5-8	TRBJ1-5	ASSLGGGNQPQH
TRBV7-2	TRBJ2-5	ASSLDAGQETQY
TRBV7-2	TRBJ2-5	ASSLAGPGLAGERQTQY
TRBV4-1	TRBJ2-5	ASSDVLAVQETQY
TRBV4-3	TRBJ2-5	ASSQGQAGGKETQY
TRBV30	TRBJ1-2	AWTRTGLAYT
TRBV15	TRBJ2-3	ATTTQGSADTQY
TRBV19	TRBJ1-2	ASSLTGRYGYT
TRBV11-2	TRBJ1-6	ASSLQGSFSPLH
TRBV11-2	TRBJ2-2	ASSSERLRDRDTGELF
TRBV11-3	TRBJ1-2	ASSLGGRFGGYT
TRBV9	TRBJ2-2	ASSHWDTGELF